The next 22 T cell receptor beta chains were all read from a single sample in a study of cytomegalovirus exposure and HLA in healthy donors. Vbeta (60) and Jbeta (13) primers were used in the PCR. The method was immunoSEQ multiplex PCR; TCRdb's version includes in-frame clones alone and lacks a portion of them. The sample includes under 200,000 clones, roughly two thirds of them seen just once. Sequenced: PBMCs. The receptors come from a woman in her 30s in good health and CMV-seronegative.

This chain joins TRBV19 and TRBJ2-3; 7 bases match TRBD2. Germline V gives CDR1 LNHDA, CDR2 SQIVND (reference sequence). The CDR3 runs 16 residues. Losses at the gene ends were 6 bases for V and 0 bases for J; bases not matched to a gene: 9. CDR3 bases: TGTGCCAGTAGCGCGAGGCTAGCGGATAGCACAGATACGCAGTATTTT. Translated, it gives CASSARLADSTDTQYF.

The chain employs TRBV5-5 and TRBJ2-7; the D gene is possibly TRBD2 (6 bases). The CDR3 covers 16 residues. The germline V gene encodes CDR1 SGHKS and CDR2 YYEKEE (reference sequence). Deletions cut 4 bases from V and 2 bases from J, with 19 bases between. The CDR3 DNA sequence: TGTGCCAGCAGCGCCAATTTAGCGGAAGGGACCTACGAGCAGTACTTC. It specifies CASSANLAEGTYEQYF.

This chain uses TRBV9 with TRBJ2-3; 10 nucleotides agree with TRBD1. V lost 2 bases, J lost 4 bases, and 16 bases stayed unmatched. This CDR3 has 19 amino acids. Germline CDR1 is SGDLS and CDR2 is YYNGEE. CDR3 nucleotide sequence: TGTGCCAGCAGCGTGGCGACCGCCCACGGGACAGGGGTTCCAGATACGCAGTATTTT. This gives the protein CASSVATAHGTGVPDTQYF.

This clone was observed a single time. The gene calls are TRBV7-3 and TRBJ2-3, with 10 bases aligning to TRBD2. Germline loops: CDR1 SGHTA, CDR2 FQGTGA. This CDR3 has 13 amino acids. Trimming took 5 bases from V and 11 from J; bases not matched to a gene: 7. The CDR3 loop is CASSPTSGVGQYF. The CDR3 region has the DNA TGTGCCAGCAGCCCCACTAGCGGGGTGGGGCAGTATTTT. Looking up the rest from reference TRBV7-3 and TRBJ2-3 gives the full variable domain: GAGVSQTPSNKVTEKGKYVELRCDPISGHTALYWYRQSLGQGPEFLIYFQGTGAADDSGLPNDRFFAVRPEGSVSTLKIQRTERGDSAVYLCASSPTSGVGQYFGPGTRLTVL.

The genes are TRBV19 and TRBJ2-2; tentative D call: TRBD1 (5 bases). The CDR3 has 14 amino acids. CDR1 LNHDA and CDR2 SQIVND come from the germline V gene (reference sequence). The ends were cut back, 1 base at V and 8 bases at J, with 11 bases in the middle. CDR3 region: CASSIAQGAGELFF. Written as DNA, the CDR3 is TGTGCCAGTAGTATAGCCCAGGGTGCTGGGGAGCTGTTTTTT.

The rearrangement uses TRBV19 and TRBJ1-1; TRBD1 might be the D (5 bases). This CDR3 is built from 13 residues. Trimming removed 5 bases at V and 9 bases at J, with 16 bases between. CDR1 is LNHDA and CDR2 is SQIVND in the germline V gene (reference sequence). This chain's CDR3 is CASSAGEGRKAFF. CDR3 DNA sequence: TGTGCCAGTAGTGCCGGGGAGGGGCGGAAAGCTTTCTTT.

This clone was seen a single time. The genes are TRBV4-1 and TRBJ2-3; 8 bases map to TRBD2. CDR1 MGHRA and CDR2 YSYEKL come from the germline V gene. This CDR3 comprises 18 residues. Unmatched junction bases numbered 10, after V lost 2 bases and J lost 0 bases. The chain's CDR3 is CASSQRPSGLSSTDTQYF. CDR3 nucleotide sequence: TGCGCCAGCAGCCAAAGGCCTAGCGGGCTCTCTAGCACAGATACGCAGTATTTT.

This chain links TRBV2 with TRBJ2-1; no definite D call. The V gene lost 4 bases and the J gene lost 6 bases, with 10 bases spanning the gap. CDR1 is SNHLY, CDR2 FYNNEI, per germline. This CDR3 region has 13 residues. CDR3 loop: CASSGPPSNEQFF. CDR3 nucleotides: TGTGCCAGCAGTGGGCCCCCTAGCAATGAGCAGTTCTTC.

The CDR3 loop is CASSQGPGQPYEQYF. In DNA form, the CDR3 reads TGTGCCAGCAGCCAAGGGCCGGGACAACCCTACGAGCAGTACTTC. The gene calls are TRBV14 and TRBJ2-7, with D perhaps TRBD1 (6 bases). The V end was cut by 1 base, the J end by 2 bases, with 12 bases between. CDR1 and CDR2 from the germline V gene are SGHDN and FVKESK. The CDR3 runs to 15 residues.

The rearrangement joins TRBV10-3 to TRBJ2-7; maybe TRBD1 (5 bases). Germline V CDR1 and CDR2: ENHRY, SYGVKD. Between the trimmed V and J ends, which lost 4 bases and 4 bases, there was a span of 5 bases. This CDR3 contains 11 residues. For the CDR3, the DNA is TGTGCCATCAGTGCAGGGTACGAGCAGTACTTC. Translation gives CAISAGYEQYF.

This clone has a handful of counts. This chain links TRBV2 with TRBJ1-5; D perhaps matches TRBD1 (6 bases). Germline V gene sequence: CDR1 SNHLY, CDR2 FYNNEI. The CDR3 spans 13 residues. Trimming pared 7 bases from V and 5 bases from J, leaving 12 bases between. The CDR3 region has the DNA TGTGCCAGCAACAGGGTTGTTTATCAGCCCCAGCATTTT. It yields the protein CASNRVVYQPQHF.

The chain is built from TRBV6-5 and TRBJ2-1; D possibly corresponds to TRBD2 (5 bases). This CDR3 spans 13 amino acids. CDR1 is MNHEY and CDR2 is SVGAGI in the germline V gene. Trimming took 8 bases from V and 8 from J, leaving 16 bases between them. CDR3 nucleotides: TGTGCCAGCGGGAGCCAAAGAGGATATGAGCAGTTCTTC. Amino acids: CASGSQRGYEQFF.

This clone was picked up a small number of times. The CDR3 DNA follows: TGTGCCAGCAGTCAAATTCAGGGGATCACTGAAGCTTTCTTT. Translated, it gives CASSQIQGITEAFF. The rearrangement joins TRBV28 to TRBJ1-1, with a weak D call TRBD1 (6 bases). Germline V gene sequence: CDR1 MDHEN, CDR2 SYDVKM. V shed 5 bases and J shed 4 bases, with 14 bases lying between them. The CDR3 sequence is 14 residues long.

The sample holds one count of this clone. The chain employs TRBV4-2 and TRBJ1-3; the D is unclear. The CDR3 is made up of 15 amino acids. Germline V gene sequence: CDR1 LGHNA, CDR2 YNFKEQ. The V and J ends lost 1 base and 0 bases respectively, with 7 bases between them. This CDR3 is CASSQARISGNTIYF. The CDR3 DNA reads as TGTGCCAGCAGCCAAGCGCGAATCTCTGGAAACACCATATATTTT.

This clone was detected only once. The rearrangement joins TRBV11-3 to TRBJ2-5; 10 nucleotides match TRBD1. This CDR3 has 13 amino acids. J was trimmed by 3 bases and V by 5 bases; bases with no gene match: 0. The germline V gene encodes CDR1 SGHNT and CDR2 YENEEA. CDR3 residues: CASSGTGEETQYF. The CDR3 nucleotides are TGTGCCAGCAGCGGGACAGGGGAAGAGACCCAGTACTTC.

The rearrangement links TRBV28 to TRBJ2-3; 7 bases line up with TRBD2. V was pared by 5 bases and J by 1 base, with 6 bases of the junction left unmatched. Germline CDR1 reads MDHEN; CDR2 reads SYDVKM. The CDR3 length is 15 residues. CDR3 region: CASSPVGGGTDTQYF. The CDR3 bases are TGTGCCAGCAGTCCCGTGGGGGGGGGCACAGATACGCAGTATTTT.

This clone was seen more than once but under ten times. The same CDR3 can be traced to other DNA sequences in this sample. The V gene is TRBV5-4, the J gene TRBJ1-3; D unclear. V was shortened by 1 base and J by 4 bases, with 9 bases between the two germline ends. CDR1 and CDR2 (germline): SGHNT, YYREEE (reference sequence). The CDR3 spans 14 residues. The CDR3 sequence is CASSLSRGGNTIYF. In nucleotides, the CDR3 is TGTGCCAGCAGCTTGTCGCGAGGCGGAAACACCATATATTTT. The full variable domain, with the rest looked up from reference TRBV5-4 and TRBJ1-3, is ETGVTQSPTHLIKTRGQQVTLRCSSQSGHNTVSWYQQALGQGPQFIFQYYREEENGRGNFPPRFSGLQFPNYSSELNVNALELDDSALYLCASSLSRGGNTIYFGEGSWLTVV.

The J gene is TRBJ2-1, the V gene TRBV28; TRBD1 is a possible D gene (6 bases). Per the germline V gene, CDR1 is MDHEN and CDR2 is SYDVKM. The CDR3 totals 15 residues. The V and J ends lost 2 bases and 2 bases respectively, with 10 bases between them. In DNA form, the CDR3 reads TGTGCCAGCAGTTTAAAGGGGGAGACCTACAATGAGCAGTTCTTC. Translating gives CASSLKGETYNEQFF.

The chain couples TRBV5-1 to TRBJ2-7, with 11 nucleotides matching TRBD2. The CDR3 length is 15 residues. V gave up 4 bases and J gave up 3 bases; unmatched junction bases: 6. The germline CDR1 and CDR2 sequences are SGHRS and YFSETQ. The CDR3 DNA reads as TGCGCCAGCAGCGCAGGACTAGCGGGTGTCTACGAGCAGTACTTC. Encoded protein: CASSAGLAGVYEQYF.

For the CDR3, the DNA is TGTGCCAGCAGCTCGGTGGTCGGACAAGAAGCTTTCTTT. Translating it yields CASSSVVGQEAFF. The chain is built from TRBV5-4 and TRBJ1-1, with TRBD1 as a possible D gene (5 bases). V was pared by 3 bases and J by 8 bases, with 14 bases between. This CDR3 contains 13 residues. From germline, CDR1 is SGHNT and CDR2 YYREEE (reference sequence).

V usage is TRBV29-1 and J usage is TRBJ1-1; D is uncertain. In germline, CDR1 is SQVTM, CDR2 ANQGSEA. This CDR3 comprises 10 residues. V dropped 6 bases and J dropped 4 bases, with 6 bases sitting between them. The CDR3: CSVYSTEAFF. The CDR3 nucleotides read TGCAGCGTGTACAGCACTGAAGCTTTCTTT.

This clone was counted a few times. The chain links TRBV2 to TRBJ1-2; 7 bases match TRBD1. V shed 4 bases and J 3 bases; nucleotides not matched to a gene: 2. The CDR3 extends over 13 amino acids. Germline V lookup: CDR1 SNHLY, CDR2 FYNNEI. CDR3 in DNA: TGTGCCAGCAGTGTCACAGGGGACTATGGCTACACCTTC. Its translation: CASSVTGDYGYTF.